The 27 T cell receptor beta chains below were found in one sample sequenced in a study of T-cell reconstitution after alpha-beta-depleted transplantation in children. Library preparation (for TCRbeta) was performed with unique molecular identifiers. One entry per CDR3 protein, called by TCRdb with MiXCR from the PCR reads. This table holds about 150,000 distinct CDR3 sequences, 11% found once. The sequenced sample was PBMCs, obtained before TCRalphabeta/CD19-depleted stem cell transplant. The receptor source for this set is a boy aged 2 to 10 with acute myeloid leukemia, due to receive a stem cell transplant.

This clonotype was detected ten times or more. The V gene is TRBV6-6, the J gene TRBJ1-1; D perhaps matches TRBD1 (5 bases). V lost 6 bases and J 4 bases, leaving 12 bases between the germline ends. This CDR3 is built from 13 residues. Germline CDR1 is MNHNY and CDR2 is SVGAGI (reference sequence). CDR3 sequence reads: CASRGRKVTEAFF. The CDR3 DNA reads as TGTGCCAGCAGGGGACGGAAGGTCACTGAAGCTTTCTTT.

This clonotype has at least ten counts. The V call is TRBV29-1, the J call TRBJ2-5; 9 bases are shared with TRBD2. J was trimmed by 7 bases and V by 4 bases; bases with no gene match: 13. The germline gives CDR1 SQVTM, CDR2 ANQGSEA. CDR3 size: 15 residues. CDR3 sequence reads: CSVGIGTSMTGTQYF. The CDR3 nucleotides read TGCAGCGTTGGAATCGGGACTAGCATGACGGGGACCCAGTACTTC.

This clonotype was observed a handful of times. CDR3 sequence (DNA): TGTGCCAGCAGTTACTCGGTGACCGCTGGAAACACCATATATTTT. Translation: CASSYSVTAGNTIYF. The rearrangement joins TRBV6-5 to TRBJ1-3; the D is unclear. Germline CDR1 is MNHEY and CDR2 is SVGAGI. Trimming removed 0 bases from V and 2 bases from J, with 8 bases in between. This CDR3 has 15 amino acids.

The gene calls are TRBV5-5 and TRBJ1-1; no clear D gene. Trimming cost V 1 base and J 8 bases, with 15 bases left between them. The germline V gene encodes CDR1 SGHKS and CDR2 YYEKEE (reference sequence). The CDR3 spans 14 residues. CDR3 sequence (DNA): TGTGCCAGCAGCTTGACAGATATGATCACCGAAGCTTTCTTT. Amino acid sequence: CASSLTDMITEAFF.

This clonotype was found many times. The V and J genes are TRBV10-3 and TRBJ2-3; 14 bases match TRBD2. Per germline, CDR1 ENHRY and CDR2 SYGVKD. The length of the CDR3 is 14 residues. V lost 8 bases, J lost 4 bases, and 2 bases stayed unmatched. The CDR3 nucleotides read TGTGCCATCGGGACTAGCGGGAGCGCAGATACGCAGTATTTT. Protein product: CAIGTSGSADTQYF.

Many counts were recorded for this clonotype. J is TRBJ1-5 and V is TRBV20-1; D is unclear. Germline assignment: CDR1 DFQATT and CDR2 SNEGSKA (reference sequence). V lost 1 base and J lost 12, with 10 bases in between. The CDR3 runs to 11 residues. The CDR3 DNA reads as TGCAGTGCTAGAGTTCGGTTTATCCAGCATTTT. Its protein product is CSARVRFIQHF.

As regards this clonotype: This may come from a read error, since a much larger clone is one base off. The chain joins TRBV28 to TRBJ2-7; D gene unclear. There are 12 residues in the CDR3. Germline lookup yields CDR1 MDHEN and CDR2 SYDVKM. DNA for the CDR3: TGTGACAGCAGGCTTAACTCCTACGAGCAGTACTTC. Amino acids: CDSRLNSYEQYF.

This clonotype was detected many times. The chain links TRBV5-1 to TRBJ2-5; possible D gene TRBD2, 5 bases. The germline V and J ends were trimmed by 4 bases and 2 bases, with 21 bases remaining between them. Germline CDR1 and CDR2: SGHRS and YFSETQ. The CDR3 consists of 17 residues. The CDR3 nucleotides read TGCGCCAGCAGCCCCGTTACTTCGGTCCGGGGACAAGAGACCCAGTACTTC. Its translation: CASSPVTSVRGQETQYF.

This clonotype was observed many times. CDR3 in amino acids: CASSLAGGGSYNEQFF. CDR3 coding DNA: TGCGCCAGCAGCTTGGCCGGCGGCGGTTCCTACAATGAGCAGTTCTTC. The chain couples TRBV5-1 to TRBJ2-1; D is ambiguous. This CDR3 is built from 16 residues. Trimming removed 0 bases at V and 1 base at J, with 11 bases between. Germline V gene sequence: CDR1 SGHRS, CDR2 YFSETQ.

As concerns this clonotype: A much bigger clone sits one base away, suggesting this may be a read error. The chain employs TRBV11-2 and TRBJ2-1; D remains unclear. Germline V lookup: CDR1 SGHAT, CDR2 FQNNGV. Trimming shortened V by 5 bases and J by 5 bases, and 16 bases separated the two germline ends. CDR3 size: 15 residues. The CDR3 spells CASSPLAQTHNEQFF. In DNA, the CDR3 is TGTGCCAGCAGCCCCCTTGCACAGACCCACAATGAGCAGTTCTTC.

This clonotype was counted many times. The chain is built from TRBV20-1 and TRBJ2-2, with D uncertain. V was clipped by 0 bases and J by 1 base, with 3 bases between them. The CDR3 runs 13 residues. The V gene's germline CDR1 is DFQATT and CDR2 SNEGSKA (reference sequence). CDR3 amino acids: CSARDKNTGELFF. The CDR3 DNA sequence: TGCAGTGCTAGAGACAAGAACACCGGGGAGCTGTTTTTT.

This clonotype was recorded many times. The V gene is TRBV6-2 or TRBV6-3, the J gene TRBJ1-5; no clear D. The length of the CDR3 is 14 residues. The germline V and J ends were trimmed by 6 bases and 0 bases, with 9 bases remaining between them. Germline CDR1 is MNHEY and CDR2 is SVGEGT. The chain's CDR3 is CASRDTNSNQPQHF. The DNA for the CDR3 is TGTGCCAGCAGAGACACCAATAGCAATCAGCCCCAGCATTTT.

In its sample, this clonotype was seen a few times. The V and J genes are TRBV20-1 and TRBJ1-6, with 7 positions matching TRBD1. The CDR3 has 18 residues. Trimming took 2 bases from V and 0 from J; bases not matched to a gene: 10. Germline V lookup: CDR1 DFQATT, CDR2 SNEGSKA (reference sequence). This chain's CDR3 is CSARLAGQISSYNSPLHF. In DNA, the CDR3 is TGCAGTGCTAGACTGGCGGGACAGATCAGCTCCTATAATTCACCCCTCCACTTT.

This clonotype was observed a handful of times. The chain's CDR3 is CASSPGETYEQYV. CDR3 sequence (DNA): TGTGCCAGCAGCCCGGGGGAAACCTACGAGCAGTACGTC. The rearrangement links TRBV7-9 to TRBJ2-7; perhaps TRBD2 as D (6 bases). V gave up 5 bases and J gave up 2 bases, with 10 bases separating them. Per germline, CDR1 SEHNR and CDR2 FQNEAQ (reference sequence). The CDR3 loop spans 13 amino acids.

This clonotype appeared many times. The J gene is TRBJ1-1, the V gene TRBV7-2, with unresolved D. V lost 5 bases and J 0 bases, leaving 10 bases between the germline ends. The CDR3 loop spans 14 amino acids. Germline V CDR1 and CDR2: SGHTA, FQGNSA. The CDR3 sequence is CASSARVMNTEAFF. The CDR3 DNA reads as TGTGCCAGCAGCGCCAGAGTCATGAACACTGAAGCTTTCTTT.

This clonotype was detected ten times or more. The chain recombines TRBV5-4 with TRBJ1-2; D not certain. This CDR3 has 17 amino acids. Trimming stripped 0 bases from V and 0 bases from J, with 15 bases between. Per the germline V gene, CDR1 is SGHNT and CDR2 is YYREEE (reference sequence). CDR3 loop: CASSLDPQISANYGYTF. Here the CDR3 DNA reads TGTGCCAGCAGCTTGGATCCGCAAATATCAGCTAACTATGGCTACACCTTC.

Concerning this clonotype itself: The junction does not match germline at one end; this may be a read error. The chain recombines TRBV11-2 with TRBJ2-2; D may be TRBD2 (6 bases). The CDR3 contains 15 residues. The germline V gene encodes CDR1 SGHAT and CDR2 FQNNGV. The CDR3 region has the DNA TGTGCCTGCAGCTTAGTTCCCAGGGAGGCCGGGGAGCTGTTTTTT. As protein: CACSLVPREAGELFF.

This clonotype was seen at least ten times. The V and J genes are TRBV12-3 or TRBV12-4 and TRBJ1-2; weak D call: TRBD1 (5 bases). The CDR3 consists of 14 residues. Trimming stripped 3 bases from V and 8 bases from J, with 16 bases between. CDR3 in DNA: TGTGCCAGCAGTTTTTCAGGGAAAGGGGACGGCTACACCTTC. Protein: CASSFSGKGDGYTF.

This clonotype was observed many times. CDR3 sequence: CASSSLYEQYF. In DNA form, the CDR3 reads TGTGCCAGCAGTTCTCTCTACGAGCAGTACTTC. This sequence joins TRBV6-2 or TRBV6-3 and TRBJ2-7; D gene uncertain. V gave up 4 bases and J gave up 3 bases, with 4 bases separating them. CDR3 length equals 11 residues. Germline V gene lookup returns CDR1 MNHEY and CDR2 SVGEGT.

This clonotype was counted ten times or more. The junction shows a germline mismatch at one end, possibly a read error. CDR3 sequence reads: CASSQGAGEETHYF. CDR3 sequence (DNA): TGCGCCAGCAGCCAAGGGGCAGGGGAAGAGACCCATTACTTC. V and J are TRBV4-1 and TRBJ2-5; the D gene is possibly TRBD1 (6 bases). CDR1 and CDR2 (germline): MGHRA, YSYEKL. The CDR3 spans 14 residues.

A note on this clonotype: At one of its ends the junction is not consistent with the germline gene, which may arise from a read error. The rearrangement links TRBV29-1 to TRBJ2-1; 7 nucleotides align to TRBD1. Germline V gene lookup returns CDR1 SQVTM and CDR2 ANQGSEA. This CDR3 is built from 14 residues. Here the CDR3 DNA reads TGCAGCGTTGAAGACAGGGGGATGAGGAATGAGCAGTCCTTC. Its translation: CSVEDRGMRNEQSF.

This clonotype has a count of ten or more. The chain has TRBV12-3 or TRBV12-4 and TRBJ1-2, with a tentative D call TRBD1 (6 bases). Trimming pared 6 bases from V and 6 bases from J, leaving 14 bases between. The CDR3 is 13 amino acids. DNA of the CDR3: TGTGCCAGCAGGCCCGCAGGGGCGCATGGCTACACCTTC. Translated, it gives CASRPAGAHGYTF.

Many counts were recorded for this clonotype. CDR3 residues: CASSSWPGGSVEQYF. DNA of the CDR3: TGTGCCAGCAGTTCATGGCCTGGGGGAAGCGTAGAGCAGTACTTC. This sequence joins TRBV27 and TRBJ2-7; possibly TRBD1 or TRBD2 for D (5 bases each). CDR3 length equals 15 residues. CDR1 and CDR2 from the germline V gene are MNHEY and SMNVEV (reference sequence). V gave up 4 bases and J gave up 7 bases, with 20 bases separating them.

This clonotype was observed at least ten times. The V call is TRBV4-2, the J call TRBJ2-3; TRBD2 matches 8 bases. The germline V gene encodes CDR1 LGHNA and CDR2 YNFKEQ. The V gene end was trimmed by 7 bases and the J gene end by 0 bases; junction bases not matched to a gene: 6. This CDR3 comprises 15 residues. The CDR3, as DNA: TGTGCCAGCAACCAGCGGGGGTGGAGCACAGATACGCAGTATTTT. This sequence encodes CASNQRGWSTDTQYF.

Remarks on this clonotype: A much larger clonotype is one base distant, so this may be a read error. This chain uses TRBV7-9 with TRBJ1-1; D not resolved. CDR3 length: 13 amino acids. CDR1 and CDR2 (germline): SEHNR, FQNEAQ (reference sequence). The germline V and J ends were trimmed by 8 bases and 1 base, with 11 bases remaining between them. The CDR3 coding sequence is TGTGCCAGCGGTTCCTGGGAGAACACTGAAGCTTTCTTT. It is translated as CASGSWENTEAFF.

This clonotype was observed at least ten times. This rearrangement joins TRBV5-1 to TRBJ1-3; perhaps TRBD1 as D (6 bases). This CDR3 is built from 14 residues. Germline V gene lookup returns CDR1 SGHRS and CDR2 YFSETQ. The V end lost 4 bases, the J end lost 4 bases, and 12 bases lay between the germline ends. Here the CDR3 DNA reads TGCGCCAGCAGCGAAGGGGGTTCAGGAAACACCATATATTTT. This encodes CASSEGGSGNTIYF.

This clonotype was observed many times. V and J are TRBV11-2 and TRBJ2-1; D is perhaps TRBD2 (6 bases). The CDR3 length is 16 residues. V was trimmed by 5 bases and J by 2 bases, leaving 16 bases between them. Germline assignment: CDR1 SGHAT and CDR2 FQNNGV. CDR3 region: CASSPVAGSTYNEQFF. DNA of the CDR3: TGTGCCAGCAGCCCAGTCGCGGGATCCACCTACAATGAGCAGTTCTTC.